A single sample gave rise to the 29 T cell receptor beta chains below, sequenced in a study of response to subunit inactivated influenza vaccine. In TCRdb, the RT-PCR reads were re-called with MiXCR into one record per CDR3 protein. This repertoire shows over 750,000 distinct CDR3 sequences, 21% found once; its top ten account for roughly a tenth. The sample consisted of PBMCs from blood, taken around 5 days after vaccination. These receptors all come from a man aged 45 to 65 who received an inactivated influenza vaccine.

The CDR3 coding sequence is TGCGCCAGCAGCTTGGACGGCAGTCCCACAGATACGCAGTATTTT. Encoded protein: CASSLDGSPTDTQYF. This chain uses TRBV5-1 with TRBJ2-3, with unresolved D. The CDR3 has 15 amino acids. The germline CDR1 and CDR2 sequences are SGHRS and YFSETQ. V shed 0 bases and J shed 2 bases, with 10 bases lying between them.

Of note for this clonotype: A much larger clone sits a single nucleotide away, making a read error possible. The CDR3 nucleotides are TGTGCCAGCAGGCCCCGGAGCACAGATACGCAGTATTTT. This sequence encodes CASRPRSTDTQYF. The V call is TRBV10-3, the J call TRBJ2-3; D gene ambiguous. There are 13 residues in the CDR3. Germline V gene sequence: CDR1 ENHRY, CDR2 SYGVKD. Trimming took 10 bases from V and 0 from J, leaving 11 bases between them.

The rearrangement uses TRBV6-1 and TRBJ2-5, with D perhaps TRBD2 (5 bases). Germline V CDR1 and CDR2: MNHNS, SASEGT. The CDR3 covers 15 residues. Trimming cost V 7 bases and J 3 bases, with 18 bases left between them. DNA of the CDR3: TGTGCCAGCAAAGGCAGACCGGGGAGTGAAGAGACCCAGTACTTC. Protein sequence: CASKGRPGSEETQYF.

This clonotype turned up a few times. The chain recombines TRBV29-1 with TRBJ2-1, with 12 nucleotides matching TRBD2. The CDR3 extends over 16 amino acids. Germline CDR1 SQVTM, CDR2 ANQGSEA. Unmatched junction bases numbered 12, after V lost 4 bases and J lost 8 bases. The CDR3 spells CSVGALAGGPRDEQFF. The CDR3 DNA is TGCAGCGTTGGAGCCCTAGCGGGAGGGCCGAGGGATGAGCAGTTCTTC.

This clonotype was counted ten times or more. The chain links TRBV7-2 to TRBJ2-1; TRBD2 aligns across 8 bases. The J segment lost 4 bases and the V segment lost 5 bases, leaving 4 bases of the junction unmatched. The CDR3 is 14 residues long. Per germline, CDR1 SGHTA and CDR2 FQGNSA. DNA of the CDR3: TGTGCCAGCAGCACCGGGGGGGTTTACAATGAGCAGTTCTTC. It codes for CASSTGGVYNEQFF.

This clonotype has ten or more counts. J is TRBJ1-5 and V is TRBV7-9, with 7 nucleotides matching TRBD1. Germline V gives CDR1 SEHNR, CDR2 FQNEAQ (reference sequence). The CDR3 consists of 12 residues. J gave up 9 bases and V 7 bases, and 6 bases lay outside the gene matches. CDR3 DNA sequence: TGTGCCAGCACCACAGGGGAATCGCCCCAGCATTTT. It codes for CASTTGESPQHF.

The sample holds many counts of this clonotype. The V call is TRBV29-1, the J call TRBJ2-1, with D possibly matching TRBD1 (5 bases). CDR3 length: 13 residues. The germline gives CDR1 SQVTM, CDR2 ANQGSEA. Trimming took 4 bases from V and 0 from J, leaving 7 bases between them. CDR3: CSVGDSSYNEQFF. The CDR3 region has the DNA TGCAGCGTTGGTGACAGCTCCTACAATGAGCAGTTCTTC.

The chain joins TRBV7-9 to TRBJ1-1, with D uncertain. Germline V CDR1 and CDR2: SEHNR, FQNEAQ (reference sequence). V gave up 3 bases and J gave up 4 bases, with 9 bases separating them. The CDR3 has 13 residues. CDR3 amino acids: CASSLGRPTEAFF. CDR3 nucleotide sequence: TGTGCCAGCAGCTTGGGTAGGCCCACTGAAGCTTTCTTT.

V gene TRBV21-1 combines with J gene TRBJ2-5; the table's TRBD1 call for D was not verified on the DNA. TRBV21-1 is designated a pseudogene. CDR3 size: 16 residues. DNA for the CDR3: TGTGCCAGCAGCAAAGCTTGGAGGGGCGGCCAAGAGACCCAGTACTTC. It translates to CASSKAWRGGQETQYF.

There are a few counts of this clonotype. The CDR3 DNA reads as TGTGCCAGCAGCCAAGATGGGACAGCTGGCTATGGCTACACCTTC. Translated: CASSQDGTAGYGYTF. V usage is TRBV4-2 and J usage is TRBJ1-2; 7 bases agree with TRBD1. The V gene end was trimmed by 0 bases and the J gene end by 4 bases; junction bases not matched to a gene: 5. Germline CDR1 is LGHNA and CDR2 is YNFKEQ. CDR3 length equals 15 residues.

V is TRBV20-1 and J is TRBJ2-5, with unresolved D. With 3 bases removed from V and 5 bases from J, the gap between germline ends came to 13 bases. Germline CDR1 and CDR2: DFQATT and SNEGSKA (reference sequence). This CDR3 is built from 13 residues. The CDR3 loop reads CSASEPVDETQYF. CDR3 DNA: TGCAGTGCTAGTGAGCCTGTGGATGAGACCCAGTACTTC.

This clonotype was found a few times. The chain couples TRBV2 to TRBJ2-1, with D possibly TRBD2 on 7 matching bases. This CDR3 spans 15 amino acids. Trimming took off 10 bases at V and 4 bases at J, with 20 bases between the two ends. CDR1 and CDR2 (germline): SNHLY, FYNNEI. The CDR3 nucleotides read TGTGCCACCAGGGGAGGGGGACAACTTTACAATGAGCAGTTCTTC. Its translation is CATRGGGQLYNEQFF.

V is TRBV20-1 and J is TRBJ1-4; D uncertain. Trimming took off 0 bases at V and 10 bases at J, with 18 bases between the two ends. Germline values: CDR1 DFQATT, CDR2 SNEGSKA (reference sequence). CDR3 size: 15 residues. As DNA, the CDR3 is TGCAGTGCTAGAGATCGTAGGAGCCTTGGTTCAAAACTGTTTTTT. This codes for CSARDRRSLGSKLFF.

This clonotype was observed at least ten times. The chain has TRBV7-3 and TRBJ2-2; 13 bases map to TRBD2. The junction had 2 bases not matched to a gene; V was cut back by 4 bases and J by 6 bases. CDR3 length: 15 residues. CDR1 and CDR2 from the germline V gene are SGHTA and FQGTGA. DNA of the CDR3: TGTGCCAGCAGCTCAGGACTAGCGGGAGCCGGGGAGCTGTTTTTT. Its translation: CASSSGLAGAGELFF.

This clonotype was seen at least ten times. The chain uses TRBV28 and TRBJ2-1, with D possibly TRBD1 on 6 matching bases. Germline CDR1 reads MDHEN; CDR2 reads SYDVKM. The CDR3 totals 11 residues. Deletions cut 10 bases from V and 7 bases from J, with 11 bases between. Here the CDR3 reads CATDSLNEQFF. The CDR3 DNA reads TGTGCCACGGACAGCCTGAATGAGCAGTTCTTC.

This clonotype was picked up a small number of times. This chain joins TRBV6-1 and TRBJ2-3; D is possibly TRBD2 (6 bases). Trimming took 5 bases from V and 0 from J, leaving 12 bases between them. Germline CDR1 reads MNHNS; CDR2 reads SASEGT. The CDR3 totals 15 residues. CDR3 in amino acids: CASSPSAGSTDTQYF. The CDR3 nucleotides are TGTGCCAGCAGTCCCTCCGCGGGGAGCACAGATACGCAGTATTTT.

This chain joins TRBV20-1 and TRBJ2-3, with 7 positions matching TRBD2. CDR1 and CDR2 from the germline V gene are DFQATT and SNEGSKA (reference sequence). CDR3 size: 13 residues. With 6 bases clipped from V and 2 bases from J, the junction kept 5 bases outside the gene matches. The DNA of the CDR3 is TGCAGTGCCCGGGGGGAACCCACAGATACGCAGTATTTT. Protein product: CSARGEPTDTQYF.

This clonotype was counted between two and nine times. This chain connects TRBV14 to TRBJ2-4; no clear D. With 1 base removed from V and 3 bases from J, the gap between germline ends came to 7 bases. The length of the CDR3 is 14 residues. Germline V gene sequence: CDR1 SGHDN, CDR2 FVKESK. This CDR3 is CASSQGASKNIQYF. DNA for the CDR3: TGTGCCAGCAGCCAAGGGGCGAGCAAAAACATTCAGTACTTC.

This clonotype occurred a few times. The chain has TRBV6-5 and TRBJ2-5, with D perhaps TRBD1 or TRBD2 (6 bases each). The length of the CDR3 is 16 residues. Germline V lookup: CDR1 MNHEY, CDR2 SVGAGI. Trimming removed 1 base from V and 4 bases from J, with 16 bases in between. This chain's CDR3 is CASSYWGDTPRETQYF. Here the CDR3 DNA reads TGTGCCAGCAGTTACTGGGGGGACACCCCCAGAGAGACCCAGTACTTC.

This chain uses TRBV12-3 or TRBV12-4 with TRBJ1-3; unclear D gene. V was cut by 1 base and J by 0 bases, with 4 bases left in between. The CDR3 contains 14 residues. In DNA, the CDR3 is TGTGCCAGCAGTTTAGTCCTCTCTGGAAACACCATATATTTT. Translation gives CASSLVLSGNTIYF.

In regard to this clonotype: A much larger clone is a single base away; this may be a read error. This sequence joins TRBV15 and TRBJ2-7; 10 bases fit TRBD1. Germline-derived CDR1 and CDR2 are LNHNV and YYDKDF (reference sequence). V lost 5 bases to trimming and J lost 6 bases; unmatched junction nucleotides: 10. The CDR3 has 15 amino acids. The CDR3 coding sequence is TGTGCCACCAGCTACGGTCGCGGGACAGGGGTCGAGCAGTACTTC. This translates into CATSYGRGTGVEQYF.

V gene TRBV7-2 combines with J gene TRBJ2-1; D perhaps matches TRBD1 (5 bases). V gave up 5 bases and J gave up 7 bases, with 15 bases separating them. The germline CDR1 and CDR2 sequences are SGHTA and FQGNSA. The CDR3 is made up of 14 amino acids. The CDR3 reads CASSPSGIRNEQFF. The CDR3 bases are TGTGCCAGCAGCCCATCAGGGATCCGGAATGAGCAGTTCTTC.

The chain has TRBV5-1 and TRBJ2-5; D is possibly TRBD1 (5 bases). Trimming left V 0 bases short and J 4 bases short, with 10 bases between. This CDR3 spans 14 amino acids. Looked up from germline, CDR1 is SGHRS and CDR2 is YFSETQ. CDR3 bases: TGCGCCAGCAGCTTGGGAGCAGGGATAGAGACCCAGTACTTC. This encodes CASSLGAGIETQYF.

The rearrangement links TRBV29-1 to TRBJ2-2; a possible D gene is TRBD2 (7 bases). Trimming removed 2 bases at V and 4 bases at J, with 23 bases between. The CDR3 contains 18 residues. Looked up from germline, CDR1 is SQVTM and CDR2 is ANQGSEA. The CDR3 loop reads CSVEWSRPVAGATGELFF. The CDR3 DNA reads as TGCAGCGTTGAATGGTCCCGTCCCGTGGCGGGGGCCACCGGGGAGCTGTTTTTT.

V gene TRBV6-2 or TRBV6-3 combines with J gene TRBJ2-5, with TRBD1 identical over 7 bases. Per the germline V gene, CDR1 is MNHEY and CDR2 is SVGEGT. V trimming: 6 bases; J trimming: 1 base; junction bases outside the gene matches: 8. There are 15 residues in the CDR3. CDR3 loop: CASRLTDRVQETQYF. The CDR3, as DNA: TGTGCCAGCAGGCTGACTGACAGGGTCCAAGAGACCCAGTACTTC.

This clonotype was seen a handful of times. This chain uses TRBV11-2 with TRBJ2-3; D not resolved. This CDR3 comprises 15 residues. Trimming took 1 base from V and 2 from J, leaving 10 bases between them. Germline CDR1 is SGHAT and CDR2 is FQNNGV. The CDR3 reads CASSLGIWDTDTQYF. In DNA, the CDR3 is TGTGCCAGCAGCTTAGGAATCTGGGACACAGATACGCAGTATTTT.

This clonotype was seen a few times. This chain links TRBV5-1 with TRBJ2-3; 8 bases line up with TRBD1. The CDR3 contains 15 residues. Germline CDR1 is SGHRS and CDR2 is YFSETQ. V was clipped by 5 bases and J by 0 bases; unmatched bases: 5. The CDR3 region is CASRFQGASTDTQYF. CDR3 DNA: TGCGCCAGCAGATTTCAGGGGGCTAGCACAGATACGCAGTATTTT.

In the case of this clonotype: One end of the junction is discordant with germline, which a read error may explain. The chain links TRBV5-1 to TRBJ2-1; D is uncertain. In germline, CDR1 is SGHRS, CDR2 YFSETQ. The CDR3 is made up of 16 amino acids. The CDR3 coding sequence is TGCGCCAGCAGCTTGGACTCCAGACCCTCCTACAATAAGCAGTTCTTC. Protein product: CASSLDSRPSYNKQFF.

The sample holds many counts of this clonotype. The CDR3 nucleotides are TGTGCCAGCAGTTTAGGGCTCAGGGAGAACTATGGCTACACCTTC. Translating it yields CASSLGLRENYGYTF. The V call is TRBV12-3 or TRBV12-4, the J call TRBJ1-2, with TRBD1 as a possible D gene (5 bases). V was trimmed by 1 base and J by 2 bases, leaving 11 bases between them. The CDR3 loop spans 15 amino acids.